These T cell receptor beta chains were read from a single sample in a study of sequential checkpoint blockade in melanoma. Only in-frame clones appear in the TCRdb table, and some are missing; sequencing was by immunoSEQ multiplex PCR. Here the sample spans 3,600 or so clones, about 21% being singletons. The starting material was tumor tissue (inferred from file names), obtained from a patient given nivolumab and ipilimumab in sequence. These receptor sequences come from a human donor with melanoma. CDR3s include the opening cysteine and the closing phenylalanine or tryptophan. D genes are given only for firm matches. Clone sizes are given selectively: once, few, many, or a class where the clone is expanded.

j_gene | v_gene | abundance | d_gene | CDR3aa | CDR3nt
TRBJ1-6 | TRBV11-3 | medium-sized | . | CASSQLDGLLGSPLHF | TGTGCCAGCAGCCAACTGGATGGTCTCCTTGGTTCACCCCTCCACTTT
TRBJ1-6 | TRBV6-8 | . | . | CATKQVRANNSPLHF | TGTGCCACAAAACAAGTGCGGGCCAATAATTCACCCCTCCACTTT
TRBJ1-6 | TRBV6-8 | few | . | CASTPLARSNSPLHF | TGTGCCAGCACTCCCCTCGCCAGGTCTAATTCACCCCTCCACTTT
TRBJ2-1 | TRBV19 | . | . | CASSSRQGPEQFF | TGTGCCAGTAGTTCCCGTCAGGGGCCGGAGCAGTTCTTC
TRBJ1-1 | TRBV6-7 | few | . | CASSYTTEAFF | TGTGCCAGCAGTTACACCACTGAAGCTTTCTTT
TRBJ2-7 | TRBV18 | . | . | CASSVRESYEQYF | TGTGCCAGCTCAGTCCGGGAATCCTACGAGCAGTACTTC
TRBJ2-2 | TRBV9 | large | . | CASSDWGYPTGELFF | TGTGCCAGCAGCGACTGGGGCTACCCCACCGGGGAGCTGTTTTTT
TRBJ2-1 | TRBV11-3 | medium-sized | . | CASSPGGRRGFVEQFF | TGTGCCAGCAGCCCAGGAGGTCGCAGGGGTTTTGTTGAGCAGTTCTTC
TRBJ1-2 | TRBV11-3 | many | . | CASSLSQGNYGYTF | TGTGCCAGCAGCTTGTCCCAGGGGAACTATGGCTACACCTTC
TRBJ2-7 | TRBV18 | . | . | CASSPPPGRGNYEQYF | TGTGCCAGCTCACCCCCCCCCGGCAGGGGTAACTACGAGCAGTACTTC
TRBJ2-1 | TRBV14 | . | . | CASSPTARDRSSYNEQFF | TGTGCCAGCAGCCCAACCGCCCGGGACCGATCCTCCTACAATGAGCAGTTCTTC